This T cell receptor (beta chain) was found in a study of graft-versus-host responses after intestinal transplantation. Study overall: Every one of the recipients received anti-thymocyte globulin induction and afterwards took tacrolimus and steroids for around 3 years.

With 0 bases clipped from V and 2 bases from J, the junction kept 4 bases outside the gene matches. This CDR3 has 15 residues. CDR1 is SGHKS and CDR2 is YYEKEE in the germline V gene (reference sequence). Sequencing used immunoSEQ multiplex PCR; TCRdb keeps in-frame clones, though not all of them. The repertoire holds over 45,000 clones, approximately 90% seen once, with 1.5% to 2% in the top ten. This TCR derives from a human patient who received an intestinal transplant, so some T cells may come from the graft donor. The chain employs TRBV5-5 and TRBJ2-7; 8 bases line up with TRBD1. The sequencing here drew on PBMCs, taken 26 days after transplant. CDR3 region: CASSLGQGATYEQYV. The CDR3 DNA reads as TGTGCCAGCAGCTTGGGGCAGGGGGCCACCTACGAGCAGTACGTC.